This T cell receptor (beta chain) was captured by sequencing in a study of follicular helper T cells after annual influenza vaccination. Whole-study results and caveats: Most later recoveries of Day 7 ICOS+CD38+ clones were ICOS-CD38- cTfh.

This clone is a singleton in its sample. Its antigen is as yet unknown. Method: immunoSEQ multiplex PCR; TCRdb's copy keeps in-frame clones and lacks some. The sample comprises fewer than 7,500 clones, 70% to 90% of which are singletons, and 0.8% to 1.2% rests with the top ten. Noted time point: 2015-2016 season, pre-vaccination. Germline assignment: CDR1 MNHNY and CDR2 SVGAGI (reference sequence). V lost 4 bases and J 6 bases, leaving 13 bases between the germline ends. This CDR3 is built from 14 residues. The sequencing here drew on CXCR5+ CD38- circulating T follicular helper cells from blood, taken on the day of influenza vaccination. The sample's subset: circulating Tfh, non-naive CD4+CXCR5+PD-1+ (ICOS+CD38+ or ICOS-CD38-). V usage is TRBV6-6 and J usage is TRBJ2-1; D may correspond to TRBD1 or TRBD2 (5 bases each). The sequence derives from an adult who received the influenza vaccine. The DNA of the CDR3 is TGTGCCAGCAGTTCCCGTCGAGGGGCCAATGAGCAGTTCTTC. Protein sequence: CASSSRRGANEQFF.